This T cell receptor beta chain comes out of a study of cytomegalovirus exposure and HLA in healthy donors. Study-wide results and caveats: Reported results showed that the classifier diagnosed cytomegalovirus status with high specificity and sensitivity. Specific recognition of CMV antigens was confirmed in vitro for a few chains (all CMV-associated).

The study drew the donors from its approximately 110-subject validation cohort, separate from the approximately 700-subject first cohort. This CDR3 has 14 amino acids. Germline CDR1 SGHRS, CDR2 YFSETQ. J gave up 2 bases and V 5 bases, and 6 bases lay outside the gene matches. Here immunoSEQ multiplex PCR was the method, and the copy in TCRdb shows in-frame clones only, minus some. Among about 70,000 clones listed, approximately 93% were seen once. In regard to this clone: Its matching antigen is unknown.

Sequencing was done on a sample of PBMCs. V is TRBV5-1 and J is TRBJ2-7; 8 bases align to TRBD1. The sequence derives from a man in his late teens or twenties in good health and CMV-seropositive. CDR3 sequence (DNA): TGCGCCAGCAGTCCAGGGGGCACCCCCTACGAGCAGTACTTC. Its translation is CASSPGGTPYEQYF.